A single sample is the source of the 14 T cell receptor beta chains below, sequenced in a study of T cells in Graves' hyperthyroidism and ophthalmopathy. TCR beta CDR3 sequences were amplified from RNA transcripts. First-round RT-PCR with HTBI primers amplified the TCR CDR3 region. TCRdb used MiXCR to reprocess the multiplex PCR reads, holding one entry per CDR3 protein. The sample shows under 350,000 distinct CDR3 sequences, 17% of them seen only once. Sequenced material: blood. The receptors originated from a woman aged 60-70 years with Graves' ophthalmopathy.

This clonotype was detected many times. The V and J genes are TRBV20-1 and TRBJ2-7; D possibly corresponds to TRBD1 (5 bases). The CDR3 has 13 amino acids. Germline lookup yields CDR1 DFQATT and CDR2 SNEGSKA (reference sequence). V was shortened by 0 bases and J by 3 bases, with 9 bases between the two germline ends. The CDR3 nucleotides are TGCAGTGCTAGAGACCGAACAGGCTACGAGCAGTACTTC. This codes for CSARDRTGYEQYF.

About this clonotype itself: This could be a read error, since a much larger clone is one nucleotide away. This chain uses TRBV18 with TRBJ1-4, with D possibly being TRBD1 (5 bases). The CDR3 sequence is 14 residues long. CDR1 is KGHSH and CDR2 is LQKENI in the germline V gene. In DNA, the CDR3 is TGTGCCAGCTCACCACCACAGGCTAATGGAAAACTGTTTTTT. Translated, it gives CASSPPQANGKLFF.

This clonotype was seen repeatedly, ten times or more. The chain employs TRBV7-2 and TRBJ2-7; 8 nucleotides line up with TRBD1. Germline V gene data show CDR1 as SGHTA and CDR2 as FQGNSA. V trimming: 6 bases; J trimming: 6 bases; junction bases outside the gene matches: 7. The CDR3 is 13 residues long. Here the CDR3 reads CASRDRRGREQYF. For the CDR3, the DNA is TGTGCCAGCAGGGATCGCAGGGGGCGCGAGCAGTACTTC.

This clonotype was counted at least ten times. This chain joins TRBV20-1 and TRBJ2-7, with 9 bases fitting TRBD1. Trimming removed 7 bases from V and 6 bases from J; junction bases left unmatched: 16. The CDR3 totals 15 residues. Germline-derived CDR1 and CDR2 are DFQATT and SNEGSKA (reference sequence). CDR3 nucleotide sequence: TGCAGTGTCAACAATCCGGGACAGGGAGCAAGCGAGCAGTACTTC. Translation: CSVNNPGQGASEQYF.

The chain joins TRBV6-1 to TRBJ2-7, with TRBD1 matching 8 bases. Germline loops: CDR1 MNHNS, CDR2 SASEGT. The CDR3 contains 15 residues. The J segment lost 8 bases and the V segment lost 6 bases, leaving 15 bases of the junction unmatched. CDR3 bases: TGTGCCAGCAGCCAGGGGCGGACAGGGTTCTTCAAGCAGTACTTC. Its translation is CASSQGRTGFFKQYF.

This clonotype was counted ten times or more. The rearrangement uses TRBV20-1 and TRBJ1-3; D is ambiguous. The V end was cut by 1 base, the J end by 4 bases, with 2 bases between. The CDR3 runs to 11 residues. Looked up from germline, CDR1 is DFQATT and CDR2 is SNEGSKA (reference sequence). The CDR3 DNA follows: TGCAGTGCTAGAGTGGGAAACACCATATATTTT. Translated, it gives CSARVGNTIYF.

CDR3 amino acids: CASSRGTSGTFYEQYF. CDR3 DNA sequence: TGCGCCAGCAGCCGGGGGACTAGCGGGACCTTTTACGAGCAGTACTTC. The genes are TRBV4-1 and TRBJ2-7, with 13 bases matching TRBD2. The CDR3 has 16 residues. J was trimmed by 4 bases and V by 4 bases; bases with no gene match: 7. Germline CDR1 and CDR2: MGHRA and YSYEKL.

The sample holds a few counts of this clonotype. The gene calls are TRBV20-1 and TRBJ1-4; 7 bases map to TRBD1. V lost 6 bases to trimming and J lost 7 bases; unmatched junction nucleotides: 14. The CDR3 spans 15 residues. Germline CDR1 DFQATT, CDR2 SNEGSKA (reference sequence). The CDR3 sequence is CSAWDSTIRGEKLFF. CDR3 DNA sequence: TGCAGTGCGTGGGACAGCACCATACGGGGTGAAAAACTGTTTTTT.

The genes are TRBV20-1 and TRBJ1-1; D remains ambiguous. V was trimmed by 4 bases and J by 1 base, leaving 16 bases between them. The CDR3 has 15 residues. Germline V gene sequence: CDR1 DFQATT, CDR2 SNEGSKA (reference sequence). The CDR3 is CSATDAGWENTEAFF. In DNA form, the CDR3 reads TGCAGTGCTACCGACGCGGGGTGGGAGAACACTGAAGCTTTCTTT.

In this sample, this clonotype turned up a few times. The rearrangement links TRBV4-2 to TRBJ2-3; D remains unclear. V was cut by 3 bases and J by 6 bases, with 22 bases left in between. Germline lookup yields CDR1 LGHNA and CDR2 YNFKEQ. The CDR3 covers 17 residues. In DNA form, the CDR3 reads TGTGCCAGCAGCCAGGCGGTCCGAGGTAAAAAAGGGGATACGCAGTATTTT. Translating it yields CASSQAVRGKKGDTQYF.

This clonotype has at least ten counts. The CDR3 bases are TGTGCCAGCAGTCGCGGACTCAATTCACCCCTCCACTTT. Amino acids: CASSRGLNSPLHF. The chain links TRBV5-8 to TRBJ1-6; no definite D call. The CDR3 consists of 13 residues. The V end lost 5 bases, the J end lost 7 bases, and 10 bases lay between the germline ends. From germline, CDR1 is SGHTS and CDR2 YDEGEE.

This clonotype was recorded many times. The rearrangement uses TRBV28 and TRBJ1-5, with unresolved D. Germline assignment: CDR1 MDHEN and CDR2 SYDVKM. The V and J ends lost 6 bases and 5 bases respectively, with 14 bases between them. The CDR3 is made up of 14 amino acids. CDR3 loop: CASRPHTYYQPQHF. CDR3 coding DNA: TGTGCCAGCAGACCTCACACGTATTATCAGCCCCAGCATTTT.

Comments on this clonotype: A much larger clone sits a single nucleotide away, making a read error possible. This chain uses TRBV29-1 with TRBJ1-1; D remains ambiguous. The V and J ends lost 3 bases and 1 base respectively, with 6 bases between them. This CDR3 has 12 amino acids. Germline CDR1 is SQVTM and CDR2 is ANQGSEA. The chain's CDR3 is CSVDRGNTEAFF. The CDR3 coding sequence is TGCAGCGTTGATCGGGGGAACACTGAAGCTTTCTTT.

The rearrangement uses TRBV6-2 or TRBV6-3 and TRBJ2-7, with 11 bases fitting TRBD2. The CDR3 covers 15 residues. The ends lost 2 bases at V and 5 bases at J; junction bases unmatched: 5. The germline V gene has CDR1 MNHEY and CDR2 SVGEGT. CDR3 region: CASSYRTSGLHEQYF. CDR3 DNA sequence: TGTGCCAGCAGTTACAGGACTAGCGGGCTCCACGAGCAGTACTTC.